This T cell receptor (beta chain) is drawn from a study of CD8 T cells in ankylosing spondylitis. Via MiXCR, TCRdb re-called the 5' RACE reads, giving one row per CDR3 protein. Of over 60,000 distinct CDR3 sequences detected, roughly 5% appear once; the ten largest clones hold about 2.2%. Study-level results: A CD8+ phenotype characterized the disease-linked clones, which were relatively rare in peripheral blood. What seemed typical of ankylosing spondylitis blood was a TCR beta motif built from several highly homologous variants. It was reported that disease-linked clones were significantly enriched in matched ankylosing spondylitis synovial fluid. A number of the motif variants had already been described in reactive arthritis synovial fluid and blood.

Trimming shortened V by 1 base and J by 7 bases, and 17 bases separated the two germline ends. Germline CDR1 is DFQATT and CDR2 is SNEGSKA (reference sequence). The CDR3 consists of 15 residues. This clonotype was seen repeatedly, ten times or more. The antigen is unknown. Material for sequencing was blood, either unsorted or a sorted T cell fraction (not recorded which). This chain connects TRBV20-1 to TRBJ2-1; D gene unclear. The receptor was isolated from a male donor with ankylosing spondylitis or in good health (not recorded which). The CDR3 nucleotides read TGCAGTGCTAGAGGGCTAGATAAGAATTTAAATGAGCAGTTCTTC. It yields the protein CSARGLDKNLNEQFF.